This T cell receptor beta chain emerged from a study of vaccination effects on CD4 cells after COVID-19. Overall study context: Researchers reported culturing 1.5 million to 2 million PBMC in each well, adding about 9.5 IU/ml IL-2 and approximately 10 ug/ml peptides.

A word on this clone: Its antigen remains unidentified.

This CDR3 has 19 amino acids. Clones were read by immunoSEQ multiplex PCR, and TCRdb kept only the in-frame ones, dropping some. The data show about 66,000 clones, more than 60% seen once. Cells that had been cultured for 10 days were the source of isolated CD4+ T cells. The rearrangement joins TRBV21-1 to TRBJ2-1; the listed D gene, TRBD2, was not tested against the DNA. TRBV21-1 is recorded as a pseudogene. The source was CD4+ T cells from PBMCs cultured without peptide, collected before COVID-19 vaccination. This clonotype was obtained from a human donor who had a prior SARS-CoV-2 infection. The CDR3 here is CASSNLKLGTSGRAEEQFF. The CDR3 DNA is TGTGCCAGCAGCAATTTGAAGCTCGGGACTAGCGGGAGGGCCGAAGAGCAGTTCTTC.